The 2 T cell receptor beta chains in this list originate from one sample, sequenced in a study of cytomegalovirus exposure and HLA in healthy donors. With 60 Vbeta and 13 Jbeta primers, the PCR was carried out. Produced via immunoSEQ multiplex PCR; TCRdb's table is partial and in-frame only. Of about 97,000 clones detected, around 57% appear once; the ten largest clones hold about 4.5%. Sequences were obtained from PBMCs. These receptors were collected from a human donor in good health.

This clone was counted a few times. The genes are TRBV4-1 and TRBJ2-1, with TRBD2 matching 7 bases. Germline values: CDR1 MGHRA, CDR2 YSYEKL. This CDR3 comprises 16 residues. After removal of 1 base from V and 0 bases from J, the junction contained 3 bases not matched to a gene. CDR3: CASSQGTRNSYNEQFF. The CDR3, as DNA: TGCGCCAGCAGCCAAGGGACTAGAAACTCCTACAATGAGCAGTTCTTC.

This clone has a handful of counts. The genes are TRBV4-2 and TRBJ2-7; D perhaps matches TRBD2 (5 bases). The CDR3 has 13 residues. The germline gives CDR1 LGHNA, CDR2 YNFKEQ. V dropped 4 bases and J dropped 5 bases, with 12 bases sitting between them. The chain's CDR3 is CASSLRLSDEQYF. The CDR3 DNA follows: TGTGCCAGCAGCCTGCGACTAAGCGACGAGCAGTACTTC.